This record concerns one T cell receptor beta chain sequence. V was pared by 5 bases and J by 6 bases, with 13 bases between. CDR1 SGHTA and CDR2 FQGNSA come from the germline V gene. The CDR3 runs to 14 residues. Measured with immunoSEQ multiplex PCR; TCRdb has only the in-frame clones, and not every one. The data contain some 150,000 clones, 90% to 95% of them seen just once; the ten biggest clones take up approximately 14%. The source of the sample is a study of control samples from healthy donors and cancer patients. The rearrangement joins TRBV7-2 to TRBJ2-2; unclear D gene. This receptor was identified in a man in his fifties or sixties with colorectal cancer. The specimen sequenced was PBMCs. The CDR3 DNA is TGTGCCAGCAGCCCCCGGTTAGAAGCCGGGGAGCTGTTTTTT. Translated, it gives CASSPRLEAGELFF.